The 9 T cell receptor beta chains presented below share a single source sample, sequenced in a study of OX40 agonist ivuxolimab in advanced cancers. TCRdb's table, derived via immunoSEQ multiplex PCR, lists solely in-frame clones and lacks some. Here the sample spans over 55,000 clones, around 83% being singletons. The material sequenced was CD4+ or CD8+ T cells sorted from blood, taken in a trial of the OX40 agonist ivuxolimab. These TCRs come from an adult with an advanced solid tumor such as melanoma, head and neck, liver or kidney cancer.

CDR3 nucleotide sequence: TGCGCCAGCAGCTTGACCGGGATGAGCGCTGAAGCTTTCTTT. This encodes CASSLTGMSAEAFF. The J gene is TRBJ1-1, the V gene TRBV5-1, with unresolved D. The germline V gene encodes CDR1 SGHRS and CDR2 YFSETQ. V dropped 1 base and J dropped 6 bases, with 13 bases sitting between them. The CDR3 totals 14 residues.

The chain couples TRBV7-2 to TRBJ1-6, with 7 positions matching TRBD1. The CDR3 sequence is 16 residues long. V lost 1 base and J lost 9; bases outside the gene matches: 9. Germline CDR1 and CDR2: SGHTA and FQGNSA. CDR3 nucleotide sequence: TGTGCCAGCAGCTTAGTGGGACGACCAGGGGGTTCACCCCTCCACTTT. It encodes CASSLVGRPGGSPLHF.

This rearrangement joins TRBV6-5 to TRBJ2-3; unclear D gene. V was clipped by 6 bases and J by 6 bases, with 7 bases between them. The CDR3 has 11 residues. Germline-derived CDR1 and CDR2 are MNHEY and SVGAGI. The CDR3 loop is CASSQLDTQYF. In nucleotides, the CDR3 is TGTGCCAGCAGCCAACTGGATACGCAGTATTTT.

This clone was counted only a few times. The J gene is TRBJ1-6, the V gene TRBV13, with 7 positions matching TRBD1. The CDR3 covers 15 residues. CDR1 is PRHDT and CDR2 is FYEKMQ in the germline V gene (reference sequence). V lost 3 bases to trimming and J lost 14 bases; unmatched junction nucleotides: 13. CDR3 sequence reads: CASSFRTGYQSTLHF. CDR3 sequence (DNA): TGTGCCAGCAGCTTTCGGACAGGTTATCAATCCACCCTCCACTTT. Complete variable domain (other parts from reference TRBV13 and TRBJ1-6): AAGVIQSPRHLIKEKRETATLKCYPIPRHDTVYWYQQGPGQDPQFLISFYEKMQSDKGSIPDRFSAQQFSDYHSELNMSSLELGDSALYFCASSFRTGYQSTLHFGNGTRLTVT.

This chain connects TRBV9 to TRBJ1-2; 12 nucleotides match TRBD1. The V and J ends lost 3 bases and 8 bases, in that order; junction bases with no gene match: 11. CDR1 and CDR2 (germline): SGDLS, YYNGEE. The CDR3 runs 16 residues. The CDR3 sequence: CASSGPWGQGATGYTF. In nucleotides, the CDR3 is TGTGCCAGCAGCGGGCCGTGGGGACAGGGGGCGACGGGCTACACCTTC. Together with reference TRBV9 and TRBJ1-2, the CDR3 gives the full variable domain: DSGVTQTPKHLITATGQRVTLRCSPRSGDLSVYWYQQSLDQGLQFLIQYYNGEERAKGNILERFSAQQFPDLHSELNLSSLELGDSALYFCASSGPWGQGATGYTFGSGTRLTVV.

This chain connects TRBV2 to TRBJ1-4; unclear D gene. The germline V and J ends were trimmed by 6 bases and 5 bases, with 7 bases remaining between them. Germline V gene sequence: CDR1 SNHLY, CDR2 FYNNEI. This CDR3 has 12 residues. DNA of the CDR3: TGTGCCAGCAGAGCGACCAATGAAAAACTGTTTTTT. Amino acids: CASRATNEKLFF.

This chain uses TRBV6-6 with TRBJ2-2; perhaps TRBD2 as D (5 bases). This CDR3 has 16 amino acids. CDR1 is MNHNY, CDR2 SVGAGI, per germline (reference sequence). V was pared by 9 bases and J by 0 bases, with 17 bases between. The DNA of the CDR3 is TGTGCCAGTGGGCGAGGGAGACCCGCGAACACCGGGGAGCTGTTTTTT. Its protein is CASGRGRPANTGELFF.

The chain combines TRBV25-1 with TRBJ1-2; D is perhaps TRBD1 (6 bases). The CDR3 length is 14 residues. Germline V gene lookup returns CDR1 MGHDK and CDR2 SYGVNS. Trimming stripped 8 bases from V and 5 bases from J, with 18 bases between. The chain's CDR3 is CASRPQTGSYGYTF. The DNA for the CDR3 is TGTGCCAGCCGGCCCCAAACAGGGAGTTATGGCTACACCTTC.

V is TRBV19 and J is TRBJ2-3, with 7 bases aligning to TRBD2. V dropped 6 bases and J dropped 4; count of bases not matched to a gene: 10. CDR1 is LNHDA, CDR2 SQIVND, per germline (reference sequence). The CDR3 is made up of 15 amino acids. In DNA form, the CDR3 reads TGTGCCAGTAGCAACGGACTAGTGGGCTCAGATACGCAGTATTTT. The encoded protein is CASSNGLVGSDTQYF.